This TCR beta chain was identified in a study of T cells in localized non-small cell lung cancer (dated by TCRdb to the early 2020s). For the study in its entirety: Comparing tumors with uninvolved tumor-adjacent lungs, the study looked at the T cell repertoires of over 200 patients with early-stage NSCLC. NSCLC patients had a mean age of roughly 66 years, and 129 were male and 107 female. The cohort comprised roughly 230 treatment-naïve NSCLC patients with resected, localized lung tumors.

At diagnosis, tumor, uninvolved tumor-adjacent lung and peripheral blood were collected and then preserved as a mix of FFPE and fresh-frozen material. Blood samples were analyzed as peripheral blood mononuclear cells for TCR repertoire profiling. On the study overall, not on this receptor specifically: Of the top 100 tumor clones, a median of roughly 56 were detected in paired uninvolved adjacent lung; some 28 were also among that lung's top 100. Uninvolved tumor-adjacent lung showed the highest T cell clonality, higher than tumor, which suggests more focused antigenic responses in the adjacent lung. Because multi-region tumor sequencing was not performed, intratumor heterogeneity could not be ruled out. Longer overall survival was associated with higher blood T cell density, whereas shorter survival was associated with higher adjacent-lung clonality. Because the study design was exploratory, TCR variables were selected using unadjusted p-values without false-discovery rate correction.

Worth noting for this clone: Its antigen target is currently unknown. No base qualities exist here, and no much larger clone lies one base off it.

The immunoSEQ Assay was used to sequence TCR beta CDR3 regions from DNA. Regarding the original processing steps: T cell density was computed as TCR beta template counts normalized to usable DNA estimated by amplifying housekeeping genes. Using the preseqR package, richness was estimated by extrapolating to 120,000 templates for tissue samples and 400,000 templates for PBMC samples. Clonality was taken to be one minus Pielou's evenness. Differential abundance testing on productive amino-acid clonotypes, with a minimum total count of 5 and an alpha of 0.1, was used to identify tissue-enriched TCRs. Repertoire overlap between compartments was quantified with the Jaccard Index and Morisita Overlap Index. GLIPH clustered TCR beta CDR3s with public tetramer-defined viral CDR3s; viral motifs required at least three viral sequences plus V-gene enrichment. TCRdb carries this immuneACCESS record with in-frame sequences only. Its versions omit some clonotypes, under half of them owing to an unresolved V gene in the studies checked, with the rest unexplained. That table supplies the V and J calls and clone size; D and trimming were determined from the DNA. The sample includes 25,000 to 30,000 clones, with roughly 90% observed a single time. Around 30% of the sample is held by the ten biggest clonotypes.

This material consisted of peripheral blood, taken before any cancer treatment. This clonotype was sampled from an older female donor with stage I lung adenocarcinoma.

The DNA reads as follows: TGTGCCAGCAGTTCCTCCGGACAGTATAATTCACCCCTCCACTTT. The resulting protein is CASSSSGQYNSPLHF. The chain links TRBV2 with TRBJ1-6; 6 matching bases give a weak D call of TRBD1. Trimming costs V 5 bases and J 4 bases, and their ends lie 12 bases apart. As encoded in the germline V gene, CDR1 is SNHLY while CDR2 is FYNNEI. Including the terminal cysteine and phenylalanine, the CDR3 comprises 15 residues. The entry retains the CDR3 DNA only, 45 bases that are in frame from base 1.